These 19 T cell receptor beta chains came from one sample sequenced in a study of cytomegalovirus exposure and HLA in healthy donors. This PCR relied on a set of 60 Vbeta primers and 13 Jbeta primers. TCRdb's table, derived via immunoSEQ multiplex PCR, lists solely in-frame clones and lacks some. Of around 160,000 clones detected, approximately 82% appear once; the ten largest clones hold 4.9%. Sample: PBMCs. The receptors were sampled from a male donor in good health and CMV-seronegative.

DNA of the CDR3: TGTGCCAGCATCCGGGGAGGGCTCCCGGGCGGGGAGCTGTTTTTT. Translated: CASIRGGLPGGELFF. The chain couples TRBV2 to TRBJ2-2; 7 positions agree with TRBD2. The V gene end was trimmed by 7 bases and the J gene end by 7 bases; junction bases not matched to a gene: 12. The germline V gene has CDR1 SNHLY and CDR2 FYNNEI. CDR3 size: 15 residues.

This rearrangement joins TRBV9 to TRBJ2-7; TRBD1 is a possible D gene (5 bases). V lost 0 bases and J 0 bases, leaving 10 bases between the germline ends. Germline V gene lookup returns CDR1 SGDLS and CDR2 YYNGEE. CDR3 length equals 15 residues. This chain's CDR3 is CASSVEGDSSYEQYF. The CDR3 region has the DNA TGTGCCAGCAGCGTAGAAGGGGATTCCTCCTACGAGCAGTACTTC.

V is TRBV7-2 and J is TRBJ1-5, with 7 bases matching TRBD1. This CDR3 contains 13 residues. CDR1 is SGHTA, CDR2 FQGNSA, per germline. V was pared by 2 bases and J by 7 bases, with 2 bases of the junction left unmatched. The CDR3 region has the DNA TGTGCCAGCAGCTTACAACAGGGGCAGCCCCAGCATTTT. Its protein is CASSLQQGQPQHF. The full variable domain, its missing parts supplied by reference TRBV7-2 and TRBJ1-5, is GAGVSQSPSNKVTEKGKDVELRCDPISGHTALYWYRQSLGQGLEFLIYFQGNSAPDKSGLPSDRFSAERTGGSVSTLTIQRTQQEDSAVYLCASSLQQGQPQHFGDGTRLSIL.

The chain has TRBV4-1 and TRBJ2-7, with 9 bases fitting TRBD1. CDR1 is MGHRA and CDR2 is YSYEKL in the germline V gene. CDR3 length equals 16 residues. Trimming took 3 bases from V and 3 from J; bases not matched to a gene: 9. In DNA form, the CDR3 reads TGCGCCAGCAGCCAGCCCGGCCGGGACAGGGACTACGAGCAGTACTTC. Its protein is CASSQPGRDRDYEQYF.

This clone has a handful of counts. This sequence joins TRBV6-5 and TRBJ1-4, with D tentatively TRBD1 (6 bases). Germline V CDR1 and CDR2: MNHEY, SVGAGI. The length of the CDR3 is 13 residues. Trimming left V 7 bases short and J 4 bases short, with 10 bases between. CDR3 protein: CASNRQVNEKLFF. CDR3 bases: TGTGCCAGCAACCGACAGGTTAATGAAAAACTGTTTTTT.

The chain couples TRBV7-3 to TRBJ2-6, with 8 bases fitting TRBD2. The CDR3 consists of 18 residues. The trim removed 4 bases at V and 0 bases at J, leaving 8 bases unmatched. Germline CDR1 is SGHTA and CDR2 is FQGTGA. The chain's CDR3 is CASSSPGLACSGANVLTF. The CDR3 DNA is TGTGCCAGCAGCTCTCCAGGACTAGCTTGCTCTGGGGCCAACGTCCTGACTTTC.

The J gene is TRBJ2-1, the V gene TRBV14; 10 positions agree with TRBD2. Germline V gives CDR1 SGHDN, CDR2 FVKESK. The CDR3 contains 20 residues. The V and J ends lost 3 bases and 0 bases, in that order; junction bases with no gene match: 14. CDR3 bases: TGTGCCAGCAGCCACGGCGGGCGTAGCGGGGGGTCGAGCTCCTACAATGAGCAGTTCTTC. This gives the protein CASSHGGRSGGSSSYNEQFF.

This CDR3 reads CASTPPGGAYEQYF. Here the CDR3 DNA reads TGTGCCAGTACCCCTCCCGGGGGAGCCTACGAGCAGTACTTC. The rearrangement joins TRBV19 to TRBJ2-7, with a tentative D call TRBD2 (6 bases). This CDR3 comprises 14 residues. Deletions cut 7 bases from V and 2 bases from J, with 15 bases between. The germline CDR1 and CDR2 sequences are LNHDA and SQIVND (reference sequence).

The CDR3 region is CASRGGLAGGPAGELFF. The DNA of the CDR3 is TGTGCCAGCAGAGGGGGACTAGCGGGGGGGCCTGCCGGGGAGCTGTTTTTT. The J gene is TRBJ2-2, the V gene TRBV2; 16 positions agree with TRBD2. This CDR3 is built from 17 residues. V lost 6 bases to trimming and J lost 6 bases; unmatched junction nucleotides: 7. The germline V gene has CDR1 SNHLY and CDR2 FYNNEI.

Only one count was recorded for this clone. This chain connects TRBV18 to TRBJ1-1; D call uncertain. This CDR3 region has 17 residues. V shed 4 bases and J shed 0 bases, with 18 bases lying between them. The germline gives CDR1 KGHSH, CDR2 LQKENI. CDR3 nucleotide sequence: TGTGCCAGCTCACGGGCTATGGTGACGGGGATGAACACTGAAGCTTTCTTT. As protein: CASSRAMVTGMNTEAFF.

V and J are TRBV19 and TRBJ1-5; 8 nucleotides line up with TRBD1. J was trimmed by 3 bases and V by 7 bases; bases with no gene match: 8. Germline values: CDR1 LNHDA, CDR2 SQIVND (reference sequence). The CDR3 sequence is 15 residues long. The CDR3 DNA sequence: TGTGCCAGTATTTTAGGGACAGGTTACAATCAGCCCCAGCATTTT. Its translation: CASILGTGYNQPQHF.

The CDR3 DNA reads as TGTGCCAGCAGTACCTCAGTGAACACTGAAGCTTTCTTT. It yields the protein CASSTSVNTEAFF. The J gene is TRBJ1-1, the V gene TRBV25-1; no definite D call. Germline-derived CDR1 and CDR2 are MGHDK and SYGVNS. Trimming cost V 5 bases and J 0 bases, with 7 bases left between them. The CDR3 extends over 13 amino acids.

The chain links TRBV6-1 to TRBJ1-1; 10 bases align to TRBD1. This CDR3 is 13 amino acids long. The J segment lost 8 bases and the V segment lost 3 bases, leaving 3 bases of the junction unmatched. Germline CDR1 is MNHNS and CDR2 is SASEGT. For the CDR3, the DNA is TGTGCCAGCAGTGAGGACAGGGGGGCCGAAGCTTTCTTT. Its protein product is CASSEDRGAEAFF.

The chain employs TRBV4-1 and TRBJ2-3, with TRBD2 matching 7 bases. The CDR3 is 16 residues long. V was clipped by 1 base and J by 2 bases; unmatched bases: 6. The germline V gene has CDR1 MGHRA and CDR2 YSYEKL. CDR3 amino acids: CASSQAPRGFTDTQYF. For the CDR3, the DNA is TGCGCCAGCAGCCAAGCCCCGCGGGGGTTCACAGATACGCAGTATTTT.

CDR3 DNA sequence: TGTGCCAGCTCACAGGACAGGGGAGGCGGTGAGCAGTTCTTC. It encodes CASSQDRGGGEQFF. The chain couples TRBV18 to TRBJ2-1; 9 bases are a match to TRBD1. The CDR3 has 14 amino acids. Germline V gene data show CDR1 as KGHSH and CDR2 as LQKENI. V dropped 4 bases and J dropped 9; count of bases not matched to a gene: 7.

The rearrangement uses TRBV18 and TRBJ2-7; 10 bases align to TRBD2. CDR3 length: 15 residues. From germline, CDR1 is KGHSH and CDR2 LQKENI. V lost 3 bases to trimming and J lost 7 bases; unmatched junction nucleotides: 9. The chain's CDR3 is CASSPFASGRGEQYF. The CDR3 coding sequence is TGTGCCAGCTCACCTTTTGCTAGCGGGAGAGGGGAGCAGTACTTC.

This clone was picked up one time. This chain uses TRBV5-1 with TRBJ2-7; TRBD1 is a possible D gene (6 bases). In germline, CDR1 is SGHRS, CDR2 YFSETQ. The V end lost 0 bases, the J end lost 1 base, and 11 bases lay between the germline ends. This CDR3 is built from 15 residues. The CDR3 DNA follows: TGCGCCAGCAGCTTGGAGGGGGTCTCTTCCTACGAGCAGTACTTC. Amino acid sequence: CASSLEGVSSYEQYF.

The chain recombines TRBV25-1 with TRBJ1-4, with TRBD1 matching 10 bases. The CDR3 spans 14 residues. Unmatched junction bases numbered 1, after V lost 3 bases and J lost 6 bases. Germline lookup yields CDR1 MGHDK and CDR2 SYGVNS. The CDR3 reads CASSDGTGDEKLFF. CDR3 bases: TGTGCCAGCAGTGACGGGACAGGGGATGAAAAACTGTTTTTT.

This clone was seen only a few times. The CDR3 here is CASSLAGNRDTEAFF. The DNA for the CDR3 is TGTGCCAGCAGCTTAGCCGGTAACCGCGACACTGAAGCTTTCTTT. The rearrangement links TRBV7-9 to TRBJ1-1; unclear D gene. In germline, CDR1 is SEHNR, CDR2 FQNEAQ (reference sequence). V was cut by 0 bases and J by 3 bases, with 11 bases left in between. The CDR3 runs 15 residues.